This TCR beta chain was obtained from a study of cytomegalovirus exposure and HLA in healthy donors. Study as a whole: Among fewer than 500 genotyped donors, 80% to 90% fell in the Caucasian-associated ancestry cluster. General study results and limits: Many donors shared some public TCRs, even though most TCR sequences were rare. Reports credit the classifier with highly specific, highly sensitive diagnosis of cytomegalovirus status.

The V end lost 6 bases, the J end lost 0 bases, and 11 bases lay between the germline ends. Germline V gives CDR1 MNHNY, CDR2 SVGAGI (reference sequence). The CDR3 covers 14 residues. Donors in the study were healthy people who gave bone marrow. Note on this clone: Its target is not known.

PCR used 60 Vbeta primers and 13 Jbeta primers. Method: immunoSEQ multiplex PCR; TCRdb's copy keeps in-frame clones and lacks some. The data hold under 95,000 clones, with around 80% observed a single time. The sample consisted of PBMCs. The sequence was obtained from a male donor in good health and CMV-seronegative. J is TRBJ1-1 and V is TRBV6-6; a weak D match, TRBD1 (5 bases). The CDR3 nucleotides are TGTGCCAGCAGCGACCAGGGTGTGAACACTGAAGCTTTCTTT. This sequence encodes CASSDQGVNTEAFF.